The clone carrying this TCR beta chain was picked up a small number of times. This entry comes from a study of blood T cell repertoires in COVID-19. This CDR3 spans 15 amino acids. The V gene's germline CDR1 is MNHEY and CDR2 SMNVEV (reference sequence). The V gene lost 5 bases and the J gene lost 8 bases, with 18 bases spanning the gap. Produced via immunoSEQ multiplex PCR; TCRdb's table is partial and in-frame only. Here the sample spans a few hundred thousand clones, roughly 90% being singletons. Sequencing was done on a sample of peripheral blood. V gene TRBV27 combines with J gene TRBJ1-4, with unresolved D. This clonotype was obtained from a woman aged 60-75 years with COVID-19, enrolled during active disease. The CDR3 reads CASSVGRTQGEKLFF. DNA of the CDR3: TGTGCCAGCAGTGTCGGGAGGACGCAAGGAGAAAAACTGTTTTTT.